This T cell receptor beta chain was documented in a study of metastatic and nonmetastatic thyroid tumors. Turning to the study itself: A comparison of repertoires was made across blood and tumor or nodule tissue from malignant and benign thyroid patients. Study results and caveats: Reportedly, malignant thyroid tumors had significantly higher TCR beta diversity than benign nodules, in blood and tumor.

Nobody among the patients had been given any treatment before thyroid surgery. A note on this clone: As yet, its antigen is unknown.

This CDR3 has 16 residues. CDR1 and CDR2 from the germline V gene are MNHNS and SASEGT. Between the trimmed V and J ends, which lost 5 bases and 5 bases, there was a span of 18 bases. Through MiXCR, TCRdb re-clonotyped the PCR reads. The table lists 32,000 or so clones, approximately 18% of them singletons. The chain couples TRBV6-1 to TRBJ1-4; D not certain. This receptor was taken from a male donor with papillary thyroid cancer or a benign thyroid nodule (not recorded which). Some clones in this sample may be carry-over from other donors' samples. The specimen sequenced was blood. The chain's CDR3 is CASSHRYPGENEKLFF. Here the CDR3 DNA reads TGTGCCAGCAGTCACCGGTACCCTGGGGAAAATGAAAAACTGTTTTTT.